One and the same sample provided the 21 T cell receptor beta chains below, sequenced in a study of blood T cell repertoires in COVID-19. TCRdb's copy holds only in-frame clones and misses some; the assay was immunoSEQ multiplex PCR. The table includes about 68,000 clones, roughly nine tenths detected once. The material sequenced was peripheral blood. These TCRs come from a man aged 35-49 years with COVID-19, enrolled during active disease.

The V gene is TRBV13, the J gene TRBJ1-2, with no clear D. V was shortened by 6 bases and J by 4 bases, with 9 bases between the two germline ends. The CDR3 sequence is 12 residues long. Germline-derived CDR1 and CDR2 are PRHDT and FYEKMQ (reference sequence). CDR3 coding DNA: TGTGCCAGCAGTTCAGCGGTCTATGGCTACACCTTC. Encoded protein: CASSSAVYGYTF. The full variable domain, with the rest looked up from reference TRBV13 and TRBJ1-2, is AAGVIQSPRHLIKEKRETATLKCYPIPRHDTVYWYQQGPGQDPQFLISFYEKMQSDKGSIPDRFSAQQFSDYHSELNMSSLELGDSALYFCASSSAVYGYTFGSGTRLTVV.

Points on this clone: The sample holds other DNA sequences that translate to the same CDR3. The V call is TRBV19, the J call TRBJ2-7, with 8 bases that match TRBD1. Per germline, CDR1 LNHDA and CDR2 SQIVND (reference sequence). The CDR3 consists of 14 residues. J was trimmed by 1 base and V by 6 bases; bases with no gene match: 5. CDR3 sequence (DNA): TGTGCCAGTAGCCGTGGACAGGGTTCCTACGAGCAGTACTTC. Its protein product is CASSRGQGSYEQYF.

The chain combines TRBV19 with TRBJ2-1; 11 positions agree with TRBD2. Per germline, CDR1 LNHDA and CDR2 SQIVND (reference sequence). The V gene end was trimmed by 5 bases and the J gene end by 7 bases; junction bases not matched to a gene: 13. CDR3 length: 17 residues. In DNA form, the CDR3 reads TGTGCCAGTAGTGTTAGCGGGGGGGCGGCCAACCAGAATGAGCAGTTCTTC. Its protein is CASSVSGGAANQNEQFF.

In this sample, this clone turned up once. This chain joins TRBV7-9 and TRBJ1-2, with a possible D match to TRBD1 (6 bases). The CDR3 runs to 15 residues. Germline CDR1 reads SEHNR; CDR2 reads FQNEAQ (reference sequence). V lost 4 bases, J lost 8 bases, and 20 bases lay in between. CDR3 sequence reads: CASSSDRTEGGGYTF. CDR3 nucleotides: TGTGCCAGCAGCTCGGATAGGACAGAGGGCGGGGGCTACACCTTC. The whole variable domain, filled in from reference TRBV7-9 and TRBJ1-2, reads DTGVSQNPRHKITKRGQNVTFRCDPISEHNRLYWYRQTLGQGPEFLTYFQNEAQLEKSRLLSDRFSAERPKGSFSTLEIQRTEQGDSAMYLCASSSDRTEGGGYTFGSGTRLTVV.

This clone was recorded once. The chain couples TRBV29-1 to TRBJ1-3; 7 bases agree with TRBD1. The CDR3 has 12 residues. The V and J ends lost 7 bases and 0 bases, in that order; junction bases with no gene match: 0. The germline V gene encodes CDR1 SQVTM and CDR2 ANQGSEA. The CDR3 DNA reads TGCAGCGGACAGGGCTCTGGAAACACCATATATTTT. It codes for CSGQGSGNTIYF. Based on the CDR3 plus reference TRBV29-1 and TRBJ1-3, the full variable domain is SAVISQKPSRDICQRGTSLTIQCQVDSQVTMMFWYRQQPGQSLTLIATANQGSEATYESGFVIDKFPISRPNLTFSTLTVSNMSPEDSSIYLCSGQGSGNTIYFGEGSWLTVV.

The V call is TRBV5-1, the J call TRBJ2-7; 7 bases map to TRBD2. Per the germline V gene, CDR1 is SGHRS and CDR2 is YFSETQ. Losses at the gene ends were 4 bases for V and 7 bases for J; bases not matched to a gene: 17. This CDR3 contains 16 residues. CDR3 nucleotide sequence: TGCGCCAGCAGCCGGAATTTGGGAGGGGCTCGAGGGGAGCAGTACTTC. Translation gives CASSRNLGGARGEQYF.

J is TRBJ2-1 and V is TRBV5-1; no clear D. The germline V gene has CDR1 SGHRS and CDR2 YFSETQ. The CDR3 covers 12 residues. Trimming shortened V by 1 base and J by 9 bases, and 8 bases separated the two germline ends. The chain's CDR3 is CASSLSSGEQFF. The CDR3 DNA reads TGCGCCAGCAGCTTGTCGTCCGGTGAGCAGTTCTTC.

J is TRBJ2-5 and V is TRBV5-1; the match to TRBD2 covers 9 bases. CDR1 and CDR2 (germline): SGHRS, YFSETQ. Trimming removed 6 bases from V and 4 bases from J; junction bases left unmatched: 7. The CDR3 totals 14 residues. CDR3 bases: TGCGCCAGCAAAATTAGCGGGGGTGGAGAGACCCAGTACTTC. Its translation: CASKISGGGETQYF.

The chain employs TRBV6-5 and TRBJ1-1; D is perhaps TRBD1 (6 bases). This CDR3 has 14 residues. Germline CDR1 reads MNHEY; CDR2 reads SVGAGI. V was shortened by 8 bases and J by 6 bases, with 19 bases between the two germline ends. The CDR3 loop reads CASSPGQLEAEAFF. CDR3 DNA sequence: TGTGCCAGCTCTCCGGGACAACTAGAGGCTGAAGCTTTCTTT.

This sequence joins TRBV5-1 and TRBJ1-1; 9 nucleotides line up with TRBD1. The germline V gene has CDR1 SGHRS and CDR2 YFSETQ. This CDR3 has 16 amino acids. V lost 0 bases, J lost 5 bases, and 8 bases stayed unmatched. The CDR3 sequence is CASSLGPRTGETEAFF. In DNA form, the CDR3 reads TGCGCCAGCAGCTTGGGACCCCGGACAGGGGAAACTGAAGCTTTCTTT. Filled out from reference TRBV5-1 and TRBJ1-1, the complete variable domain reads KAGVTQTPRYLIKTRGQQVTLSCSPISGHRSVSWYQQTPGQGLQFLFEYFSETQRNKGNFPGRFSGRQFSNSRSEMNVSTLELGDSALYLCASSLGPRTGETEAFFGQGTRLTVV.

This chain links TRBV19 with TRBJ2-7; TRBD1 matches at 7 bases. This CDR3 region has 13 residues. CDR1 is LNHDA and CDR2 is SQIVND in the germline V gene (reference sequence). With 5 bases clipped from V and 1 base from J, the junction kept 2 bases outside the gene matches. The CDR3 spells CASSADRSYEQYF. The DNA of the CDR3 is TGTGCCAGTAGTGCGGACAGGTCCTACGAGCAGTACTTC.

The chain uses TRBV14 and TRBJ2-5, with D unresolved. The CDR3 extends over 12 amino acids. Between the trimmed V and J ends, which lost 4 bases and 4 bases, there was a span of 7 bases. CDR1 is SGHDN, CDR2 FVKESK, per germline. CDR3 residues: CASSPSVETQYF. Here the CDR3 DNA reads TGTGCCAGCAGCCCTTCTGTAGAGACCCAGTACTTC.

This rearrangement joins TRBV2 to TRBJ1-5; perhaps TRBD1 as D (5 bases). The CDR3 totals 14 residues. Trimming cost V 3 bases and J 2 bases, with 8 bases left between them. Germline V gene lookup returns CDR1 SNHLY and CDR2 FYNNEI. This CDR3 is CASSEGGGNQPQHF. CDR3 DNA: TGTGCCAGCAGTGAGGGGGGAGGCAATCAGCCCCAGCATTTT.

The chain links TRBV7-8 to TRBJ1-1; D gene ambiguous. This CDR3 has 12 amino acids. Germline assignment: CDR1 SGHVS and CDR2 FQNEAQ. V shed 5 bases and J shed 8 bases, with 12 bases lying between them. The CDR3 spells CASSPRRLEAFF. The CDR3 DNA follows: TGTGCCAGCAGCCCCCGGAGGCTGGAAGCTTTCTTT.

V usage is TRBV7-9 and J usage is TRBJ2-7; D remains unclear. Trimming pared 3 bases from V and 3 bases from J, leaving 15 bases between. CDR3 length: 15 amino acids. Germline loops: CDR1 SEHNR, CDR2 FQNEAQ (reference sequence). The CDR3 is CASSFFQLNSYEQYF. The CDR3 region has the DNA TGTGCCAGCAGCTTTTTCCAGCTGAACAGCTACGAGCAGTACTTC.

The CDR3 coding sequence is TGTGCCAGCAGCTTAGAAGCACTGAGCTCTGGAAACACCATATATTTT. Its protein product is CASSLEALSSGNTIYF. This chain joins TRBV7-2 and TRBJ1-3; no clear D gene. Trimming took off 1 base at V and 0 bases at J, with 10 bases between the two ends. Germline CDR1 SGHTA, CDR2 FQGNSA. This CDR3 spans 16 amino acids.

This chain links TRBV4-2 with TRBJ2-7, with 10 bases identical to TRBD2. This CDR3 has 20 amino acids. J was trimmed by 0 bases and V by 0 bases; bases with no gene match: 14. Germline loops: CDR1 LGHNA, CDR2 YNFKEQ. Here the CDR3 reads CASSQERLVAGGSSSYEQYF. In DNA, the CDR3 is TGTGCCAGCAGCCAAGAAAGACTCGTAGCGGGGGGTTCAAGCTCCTACGAGCAGTACTTC.

The chain carries TRBV2 and TRBJ2-1; 11 positions agree with TRBD2. Germline lookup yields CDR1 SNHLY and CDR2 FYNNEI. The CDR3 consists of 15 residues. The J segment lost 1 base and the V segment lost 4 bases, leaving 0 bases of the junction unmatched. Written as DNA, the CDR3 is TGTGCCAGCAGTGCTAGCGGGGGGTCCTACAATGAGCAGTTCTTC. Its translation: CASSASGGSYNEQFF.

The rearrangement links TRBV6-2 or TRBV6-3 to TRBJ2-5, with D possibly matching TRBD2 (5 bases). Trimming removed 3 bases at V and 3 bases at J, with 8 bases between. CDR1 and CDR2 (germline): MNHEY, SVGEGT. The CDR3 spans 13 residues. CDR3 protein: CASSYTRKETQYF. CDR3 DNA sequence: TGTGCCAGCAGTTATACTAGGAAAGAGACCCAGTACTTC.

The V call is TRBV15, the J call TRBJ1-2; 10 nucleotides align to TRBD1. The CDR3 loop spans 12 amino acids. With 5 bases clipped from V and 13 bases from J, the junction kept 7 bases outside the gene matches. Germline V gene data show CDR1 as LNHNV and CDR2 as YYDKDF (reference sequence). The CDR3 DNA reads as TGTGCCACCAGCTCGGGGACAGGGGATCTCACCTTC. This codes for CATSSGTGDLTF. The variable domain in full, completed from reference TRBV15 and TRBJ1-2, reads DAMVIQNPRYQVTQFGKPVTLSCSQTLNHNVMYWYQQKSSQAPKLLFHYYDKDFNNEADTPDNFQSRRPNTSFCFLDIRSPGLGDTAMYLCATSSGTGDLTFGSGTRLTVV.

This sequence joins TRBV7-9 and TRBJ1-2; tentative D call: TRBD1 (6 bases). V lost 1 base and J lost 10, with 10 bases in between. Germline V gene data show CDR1 as SEHNR and CDR2 as FQNEAQ (reference sequence). There are 12 residues in the CDR3. The CDR3 reads CASSLVSGDYTF. In DNA form, the CDR3 reads TGTGCCAGCAGCTTAGTCTCAGGGGACTACACCTTC.